Below are 19 T cell receptor beta chains sequenced from a single sample in a study of cytomegalovirus exposure and HLA in healthy donors. The PCR used 60 Vbeta and 13 Jbeta primers. The method was immunoSEQ multiplex PCR; TCRdb's version includes in-frame clones alone and lacks a portion of them. Of 68,000 or so clones listed, 80% to 90% are singletons. Input material: PBMCs. These receptor sequences come from a human donor in good health.

The chain has TRBV21-1 and TRBJ1-6; the table's D call TRBD1 went unverified against the DNA. TRBV21-1 is a known pseudogene. The CDR3 is 17 residues long. The CDR3 sequence: CASSKALGQTPPSPLHF. CDR3 bases: TGTGCCAGCAGCAAAGCGCTAGGACAGACACCTCCTTCACCCCTCCACTTT.

About this clone itself: An end of the junction differs from the germline gene, which may be a read error. The chain employs TRBV5-1 and TRBJ2-6, with TRBD1 as a possible D gene (5 bases). Germline CDR1 is SGHRS and CDR2 is YFSETQ. There are 16 residues in the CDR3. This CDR3 is CASAAGPSSGANVLPF. CDR3 bases: TGCGCCAGTGCTGCTGGCCCGTCCTCTGGGGCCAACGTCCTGCCTTTC.

This clone is a singleton in its sample. This chain joins TRBV19 and TRBJ1-6, with D possibly being TRBD1 (5 bases). The germline V gene has CDR1 LNHDA and CDR2 SQIVND (reference sequence). CDR3 size: 16 residues. The V and J ends lost 4 bases and 8 bases respectively, with 18 bases between them. The CDR3: CASSTQGSLGDSPLHF. The CDR3 nucleotides are TGTGCCAGTAGTACCCAGGGTTCACTGGGTGATTCACCCCTCCACTTT.

This clone has just one count. J is TRBJ2-5 and V is TRBV7-2; 9 bases map to TRBD1. Germline lookup yields CDR1 SGHTA and CDR2 FQGNSA. The CDR3 totals 14 residues. V shed 5 bases, J shed 5 bases, and the junction held 6 bases outside the gene matches. CDR3 nucleotide sequence: TGTGCCAGCAGCCGGGACAGGGATTGGGAGACCCAGTACTTC. Its protein is CASSRDRDWETQYF.

The chain recombines TRBV18 with TRBJ1-1; D might be TRBD1 (6 bases). Trimming took off 3 bases at V and 0 bases at J, with 14 bases between the two ends. This CDR3 has 16 amino acids. Germline V gene data show CDR1 as KGHSH and CDR2 as LQKENI. CDR3 in DNA: TGTGCCAGCTCACCCTCGACAGGACGGGTGAACACTGAAGCTTTCTTT. This sequence encodes CASSPSTGRVNTEAFF.

The chain carries TRBV5-1 and TRBJ1-1, with 9 bases aligning to TRBD1. This CDR3 has 15 amino acids. Trimming removed 4 bases from V and 2 bases from J; junction bases left unmatched: 6. The germline V gene encodes CDR1 SGHRS and CDR2 YFSETQ. The DNA for the CDR3 is TGCGCCAGCAGCCCTCGGGACAGGGCAAACACTGAAGCTTTCTTT. It encodes CASSPRDRANTEAFF.

This sequence joins TRBV12-5 and TRBJ2-1, with 12 positions matching TRBD2. Germline CDR1 reads LGHNT; CDR2 reads FRNRAP. The CDR3 is made up of 16 amino acids. J gave up 5 bases and V 6 bases, and 8 bases lay outside the gene matches. CDR3 nucleotides: TGTGCTAGTGGGAAGTCGCGACTAGCGGGAGACAATGAGCAGTTCTTC. Encoded protein: CASGKSRLAGDNEQFF.

As to this clone: An end of the junction does not agree with germline; a read error may underlie this. CDR3 in amino acids: CASSLDRNQPQHF. Written as DNA, the CDR3 is TGTGCTAGCAGCTTAGACAGGAATCAGCCCCAGCATTTT. The J gene is TRBJ1-5, the V gene TRBV7-7; D might be TRBD1 (6 bases). Germline lookup yields CDR1 SSHAT and CDR2 FNYEAQ (reference sequence). The CDR3 runs to 13 residues.

This clone has a handful of counts. This chain joins TRBV7-3 and TRBJ1-1; D not resolved. V lost 2 bases and J 1 base, leaving 11 bases between the germline ends. The germline gives CDR1 SGHTA, CDR2 FQGTGA. This CDR3 contains 15 residues. The CDR3 spells CASSLGRVPNTEAFF. The CDR3 coding sequence is TGTGCCAGCAGCTTAGGGAGGGTGCCGAACACTGAAGCTTTCTTT.

The genes are TRBV18 and TRBJ1-2, with D possibly being TRBD1 (5 bases). Germline V gene data show CDR1 as KGHSH and CDR2 as LQKENI. Trimming stripped 4 bases from V and 2 bases from J, with 23 bases between. The CDR3 totals 18 residues. The CDR3 spells CASSHTRDFRDSNYGYTF. In DNA, the CDR3 is TGTGCCAGCTCACATACCCGGGACTTTCGGGACTCAAACTATGGCTACACCTTC.

This rearrangement joins TRBV5-4 to TRBJ2-7, with D unresolved. Per germline, CDR1 SGHNT and CDR2 YYREEE (reference sequence). The CDR3 spans 13 residues. Trimming removed 0 bases from V and 6 bases from J, with 10 bases in between. CDR3 nucleotides: TGTGCCAGCAGCTTGGACGGTATAAGCGAGCAGTACTTC. This codes for CASSLDGISEQYF.

The gene calls are TRBV25-1 and TRBJ1-2, with D maybe TRBD1 (5 bases). The CDR3 has 13 amino acids. Germline V gene lookup returns CDR1 MGHDK and CDR2 SYGVNS. Between the trimmed V and J ends, which lost 1 base and 8 bases, there was a span of 11 bases. The CDR3 spells CASSESGLGGYTF. As DNA, the CDR3 is TGTGCCAGCAGTGAATCGGGACTAGGGGGCTACACCTTC.

As regards this clone: This sample includes further DNA sequences coding for the same CDR3. This chain uses TRBV2 with TRBJ1-1; possibly TRBD1 for D (6 bases). V was shortened by 5 bases and J by 2 bases, with 9 bases between the two germline ends. The CDR3 covers 13 residues. Per the germline V gene, CDR1 is SNHLY and CDR2 is FYNNEI. In DNA form, the CDR3 reads TGTGCCAGCAGTTCGGACAGAAACACTGAAGCTTTCTTT. Translation: CASSSDRNTEAFF. Combining the CDR3 with reference TRBV2 and TRBJ1-1 gives the whole variable domain EPEVTQTPSHQVTQMGQEVILRCVPISNHLYFYWYRQILGQKVEFLVSFYNNEISEKSEIFDDQFSVERPDGSNFTLKIRSTKLEDSAMYFCASSSDRNTEAFFGQGTRLTVV.

The V call is TRBV28, the J call TRBJ2-7; the match to TRBD1 covers 7 bases. Germline CDR1 MDHEN, CDR2 SYDVKM. CDR3 length: 16 amino acids. The ends lost 5 bases at V and 0 bases at J; junction bases unmatched: 10. CDR3 DNA sequence: TGTGCCAGCAGTCGGCCCGGGACAGTAAGCTCCTACGAGCAGTACTTC. Encoded protein: CASSRPGTVSSYEQYF.

The rearrangement links TRBV4-1 to TRBJ2-2; 12 nucleotides match TRBD2. The trim removed 2 bases at V and 2 bases at J, leaving 3 bases unmatched. The CDR3 consists of 17 residues. Germline CDR1 and CDR2: MGHRA and YSYEKL. The CDR3 sequence is CASSQSSGGANTGELFF. DNA for the CDR3: TGCGCCAGCAGCCAATCTAGCGGGGGGGCTAACACCGGGGAGCTGTTTTTT.

The chain recombines TRBV19 with TRBJ2-2; TRBD1 aligns across 10 bases. The ends lost 1 base at V and 4 bases at J; junction bases unmatched: 3. Germline V gene lookup returns CDR1 LNHDA and CDR2 SQIVND (reference sequence). The CDR3 covers 16 residues. Written as DNA, the CDR3 is TGTGCCAGTAGTATAGGGGGACAGGGGATCACCGGGGAGCTGTTTTTT. Translated: CASSIGGQGITGELFF.

The gene calls are TRBV5-6 and TRBJ1-2; 10 bases match TRBD1. This CDR3 contains 14 residues. In germline, CDR1 is SGHDT, CDR2 YYEEEE. V lost 8 bases and J lost 8; bases outside the gene matches: 12. CDR3 sequence (DNA): TGTGCCAGAAGGGGGGACAGGGGATTCGGCGGCTACACCTTC. It yields the protein CARRGDRGFGGYTF.

V gene TRBV19 combines with J gene TRBJ2-7; TRBD1 aligns across 11 bases. Germline trimming cut 6 bases from V and 5 bases from J; bases unmatched to any gene: 12. This CDR3 spans 16 amino acids. The germline V gene has CDR1 LNHDA and CDR2 SQIVND (reference sequence). The CDR3 nucleotides read TGTGCCAGTAGACAACCCGGGACAGGGGGTGGCGACGAGCAGTACTTC. As protein: CASRQPGTGGGDEQYF.

This clone was observed a handful of times. The chain recombines TRBV6-6 with TRBJ2-7, with 10 nucleotides matching TRBD1. J was trimmed by 4 bases and V by 7 bases; bases with no gene match: 10. The CDR3 covers 15 residues. Germline CDR1 reads MNHNY; CDR2 reads SVGAGI (reference sequence). The CDR3, as DNA: TGTGCCAGCATCCTGGGACAGGGGTTTTATTACGAGCAGTACTTC. Protein sequence: CASILGQGFYYEQYF.